The 7 T cell receptor beta chains presented below share a single source sample, sequenced in a study of cytomegalovirus exposure and HLA in healthy donors. Amplification used 60 Vbeta primers and 13 Jbeta primers. TCRdb keeps only in-frame clones here, not all; method: immunoSEQ multiplex PCR. The sample includes over 100,000 clones, roughly 74% of them seen just once. Sequenced input: PBMCs. The receptors were gathered from a man aged 40-55 years in good health and CMV-seropositive.

This rearrangement joins TRBV28 to TRBJ1-3; D is uncertain. The CDR3 runs 17 residues. From germline, CDR1 is MDHEN and CDR2 SYDVKM. The V end lost 5 bases, the J end lost 0 bases, and 17 bases lay between the germline ends. CDR3 sequence: CASSAPGEPRSGNTIYF. The CDR3 DNA sequence: TGTGCCAGCAGTGCCCCCGGGGAGCCGCGCTCTGGAAACACCATATATTTT. The full variable domain, completed using reference TRBV28 and TRBJ1-3, is DVKVTQSSRYLVKRTGEKVFLECVQDMDHENMFWYRQDPGLGLRLIYFSYDVKMKEKGDIPEGYSVSREKKERFSLILESASTNQTSMYLCASSAPGEPRSGNTIYFGEGSWLTVV.

The chain has TRBV27 and TRBJ1-6; D unclear. The CDR3 runs to 14 residues. V lost 4 bases and J 7 bases, leaving 11 bases between the germline ends. CDR1 and CDR2 (germline): MNHEY, SMNVEV (reference sequence). The CDR3 sequence: CASSYRELNSPLHF. The CDR3 bases are TGTGCCAGCAGTTACCGGGAATTAAATTCACCCCTCCACTTT.

The chain recombines TRBV6-5 with TRBJ1-4, with a tentative D call TRBD1 (6 bases). From germline, CDR1 is MNHEY and CDR2 SVGAGI. The V and J ends lost 6 bases and 2 bases respectively, with 13 bases between them. The length of the CDR3 is 15 residues. CDR3 bases: TGTGCCAGCAGATTTCGACAGGCCACTAATGAAAAACTGTTTTTT. It encodes CASRFRQATNEKLFF.

This chain connects TRBV5-4 to TRBJ2-3; the match to TRBD2 covers 10 bases. This CDR3 is built from 15 residues. The germline CDR1 and CDR2 sequences are SGHNT and YYREEE (reference sequence). The junction had 7 bases not matched to a gene; V was cut back by 5 bases and J by 4 bases. CDR3 protein: CASRPASGGADTQYF. Here the CDR3 DNA reads TGTGCCAGCAGGCCAGCTAGCGGGGGCGCAGATACGCAGTATTTT.

The CDR3 is CASSLTPASGGPNTGELFF. The CDR3 DNA sequence: TGTGCCAGCAGCTTAACCCCAGCTAGCGGGGGTCCGAACACCGGGGAGCTGTTTTTT. V and J are TRBV7-9 and TRBJ2-2; TRBD2 matches 10 bases. CDR1 is SEHNR and CDR2 is FQNEAQ in the germline V gene (reference sequence). Trimming removed 2 bases from V and 0 bases from J; junction bases left unmatched: 9. The CDR3 has 19 amino acids.

The sample holds one count of this clone. The chain couples TRBV5-4 to TRBJ1-2; 9 bases match TRBD1. The CDR3 totals 16 residues. From germline, CDR1 is SGHNT and CDR2 YYREEE (reference sequence). Trimming removed 4 bases from V and 5 bases from J; junction bases left unmatched: 12. CDR3 nucleotide sequence: TGTGCCAGCAGCCCCCCCGGGACAGGGCGGTTTTATGGCTACACCTTC. It encodes CASSPPGTGRFYGYTF.

The chain joins TRBV7-9 to TRBJ2-7, with 9 bases matching TRBD1. The CDR3 consists of 17 residues. Germline values: CDR1 SEHNR, CDR2 FQNEAQ (reference sequence). With V trimmed by 3 bases and J by 3 bases, 12 bases remained unmatched. The CDR3 reads CASSFPVSGTGFYEQYF. The CDR3 DNA reads TGTGCCAGCAGCTTCCCGGTTTCCGGGACAGGGTTCTACGAGCAGTACTTC.